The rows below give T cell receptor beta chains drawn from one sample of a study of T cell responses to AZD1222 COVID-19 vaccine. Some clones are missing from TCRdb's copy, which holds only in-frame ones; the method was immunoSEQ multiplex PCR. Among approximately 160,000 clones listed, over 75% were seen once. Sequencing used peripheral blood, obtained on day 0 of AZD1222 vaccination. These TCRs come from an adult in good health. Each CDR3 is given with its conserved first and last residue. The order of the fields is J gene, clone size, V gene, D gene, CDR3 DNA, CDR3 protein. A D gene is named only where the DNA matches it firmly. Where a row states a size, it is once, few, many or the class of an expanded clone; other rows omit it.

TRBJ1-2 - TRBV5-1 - TGCGCCAGCAGCTTGCAGGGGCGCGACTATGGCTACACCTTC CASSLQGRDYGYTF
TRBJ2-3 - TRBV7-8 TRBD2 TGTGCCAGCAGCCGCCCAATAGCGGGGGGGCCAGATACGCAGTATTTT CASSRPIAGGPDTQYF
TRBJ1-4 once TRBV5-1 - TGCGCCAGCAGTCTCGGGACACCTAATGAAAAACTGTTTTTT CASSLGTPNEKLFF
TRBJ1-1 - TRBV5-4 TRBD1 TGTGCCAGCAGCTTCGGGACAGGGTGGGGGACTGAAGCTTTCTTT CASSFGTGWGTEAFF
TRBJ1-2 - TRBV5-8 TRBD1 TGTGCCAGCAGCTTGGGTGCCAGGGGGAGTCTCTATGGCTACACCTTC CASSLGARGSLYGYTF
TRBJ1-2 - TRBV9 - TGTGCCAGCAGCGTACATTTGGGGGATGGCTACACCTTC CASSVHLGDGYTF
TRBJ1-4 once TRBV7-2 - TGTGCCAGCAGCCGTAGCAGTGCAACTAATGAAAAACTGTTTTTT CASSRSSATNEKLFF
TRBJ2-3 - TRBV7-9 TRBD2 TGTGCCAGCAGGAGGCGGGGGACAGATACGCAGTATTTT CASRRRGTDTQYF
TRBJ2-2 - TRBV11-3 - TGTGCCAGCAGCTTAGAAGATCTTAACACCGGGGAGCTGTTTTTT CASSLEDLNTGELFF
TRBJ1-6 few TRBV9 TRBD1 TGTGCCAGCAGCGTGAGACAGGGGAGTTCACCCCTCCACTTT CASSVRQGSSPLHF
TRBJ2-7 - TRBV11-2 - TGTGCCAGCAGCTTAGGGGGGATCAACGAGCAGTACTTC CASSLGGINEQYF
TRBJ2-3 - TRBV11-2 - TGTGCCAGCAGCCCTCTTGGGTTAAGTACGCAGTATTTT CASSPLGLSTQYF
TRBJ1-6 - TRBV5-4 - TGTGCCAGCAGCCTGGGGGGGTATAATTCACCCCTCCACTTT CASSLGGYNSPLHF
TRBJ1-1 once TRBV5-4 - TGTGCCAGCAGCTTTCGTGGAGGGGGGAACACTGAAGCTTTCTTT CASSFRGGGNTEAFF
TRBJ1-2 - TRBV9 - TGTGCCAGCAGCCTCTCGAGGGGAGACTATGGCTACACCTTC CASSLSRGDYGYTF
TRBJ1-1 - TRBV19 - TGTGCCAGTAGTAATACGTGGGGATTCGTTTTCTTT CASSNTWGFVFF
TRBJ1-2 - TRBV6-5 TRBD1 TGTGCCAGCAGGAGGGGACAGGGAGTGGATGGCTACACCTTC CASRRGQGVDGYTF
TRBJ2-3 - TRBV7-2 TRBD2 TGTGCCAGCAGCACGAAGAGGGGAGGGAGTACAGATACGCAGTATTTT CASSTKRGGSTDTQYF
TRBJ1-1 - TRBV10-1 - TGCGCCAGCAGTGACCCCAATCGGGGGGCGCGGGCTTTCTTT CASSDPNRGARAFF
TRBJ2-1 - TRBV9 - TGTGCCAGCAGTCTCGGGGGCGGGAATGAGCAGTTCTTC CASSLGGGNEQFF
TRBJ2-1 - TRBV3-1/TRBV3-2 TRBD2 TGTGCCAGCAGCCAGGGACTAGCGGGGAACAATGAGCAGTTCTTC CASSQGLAGNNEQFF
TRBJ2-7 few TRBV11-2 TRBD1 TGTGCCAGCAGCTTAACACAGGGACAGAGGCACTACGAGCAGTACTTC CASSLTQGQRHYEQYF
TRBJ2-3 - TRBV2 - TGTGCCAGCAGTGAAGTTGCAGGGGCTACCACAGATACGCAGTATTTT CASSEVAGATTDTQYF
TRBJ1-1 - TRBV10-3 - TGTGCCATAAGTGTGAATCCCGGGAGTACAAACACTGAAGCTTTCTTT CAISVNPGSTNTEAFF
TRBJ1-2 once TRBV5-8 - TGTGCCAGCAGCTTTCGGGGCTATGGCTACACCTTC CASSFRGYGYTF
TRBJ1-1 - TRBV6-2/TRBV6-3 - TGTGCCAGCAGTTGGTTAAGAACTGAAGCTTTCTTT CASSWLRTEAFF
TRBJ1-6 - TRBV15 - TGTGCCACCAGCAGAGATCAGGAGTATAATTCACCCCTCCACTTT CATSRDQEYNSPLHF
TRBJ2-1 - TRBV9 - TGTGCCAGCAGCGTAGTGTATCAATCTGAGCAGTTCTTC CASSVVYQSEQFF
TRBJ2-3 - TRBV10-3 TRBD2 TGTGCCATCAGTGACCCAGCGGGGGGGGACGCAGATACGCAGTATTTT CAISDPAGGDADTQYF